The 26 T cell receptor beta chains presented below share a single source sample, sequenced in a study of control samples from healthy donors and cancer patients. This table comes from immunoSEQ multiplex PCR, and its TCRdb copy is limited to in-frame clones, with some not included. Counted here are 64,000 or so clones, more than 85% occurring once; the ten biggest clones make up about 1.7%. The sample taken for sequencing was PBMCs. These receptors all come from a man aged 40-49 years with colorectal cancer.

The chain uses TRBV5-1 and TRBJ1-1; possible D gene TRBD1, 5 bases. This CDR3 region has 15 residues. V dropped 5 bases and J dropped 2 bases, with 16 bases sitting between them. Germline V gene lookup returns CDR1 SGHRS and CDR2 YFSETQ. Here the CDR3 DNA reads TGCGCCAGCAGGCCTAAACAGGTTCCAAACACTGAAGCTTTCTTT. It is translated as CASRPKQVPNTEAFF.

V and J are TRBV2 and TRBJ2-5; maybe TRBD1 (6 bases). The ends were cut back, 6 bases at V and 2 bases at J, with 10 bases in the middle. The CDR3 runs 13 residues. The germline V gene encodes CDR1 SNHLY and CDR2 FYNNEI. The CDR3 here is CASSGQFQETQYF. In DNA form, the CDR3 reads TGTGCCAGCAGCGGACAGTTTCAAGAGACCCAGTACTTC. Looking up the rest from reference TRBV2 and TRBJ2-5 gives the full variable domain: EPEVTQTPSHQVTQMGQEVILRCVPISNHLYFYWYRQILGQKVEFLVSFYNNEISEKSEIFDDQFSVERPDGSNFTLKIRSTKLEDSAMYFCASSGQFQETQYFGPGTRLLVL.

The J gene is TRBJ1-6, the V gene TRBV11-2; D uncertain. This CDR3 spans 14 amino acids. V was pared by 0 bases and J by 5 bases, with 5 bases between. Germline CDR1 and CDR2: SGHAT and FQNNGV. The CDR3 DNA follows: TGTGCCAGCAGCTTAGAGGGCCATAATTCACCCCTCCACTTT. Amino acid sequence: CASSLEGHNSPLHF.

This clone has only one observation. V usage is TRBV7-9 and J usage is TRBJ1-2; D call uncertain. V was pared by 1 base and J by 4 bases, with 10 bases between. The CDR3 extends over 14 amino acids. The germline V gene encodes CDR1 SEHNR and CDR2 FQNEAQ (reference sequence). The CDR3 loop is CASSLDAAGYGYTF. CDR3 coding DNA: TGTGCCAGCAGCTTAGATGCAGCCGGCTATGGCTACACCTTC.

The gene calls are TRBV2 and TRBJ1-2; 8 nucleotides align to TRBD1. CDR1 is SNHLY, CDR2 FYNNEI, per germline. V lost 8 bases, J lost 4 bases, and 15 bases stayed unmatched. The CDR3 contains 16 residues. In DNA form, the CDR3 reads TGTGCCAGCCAGGGGGCGTCGTATCGGGGCCCCTATGGCTACACCTTC. Translating it yields CASQGASYRGPYGYTF.

A remark on this clone: An end of the junction differs from the germline gene, which may be a read error. The chain is built from TRBV7-8 and TRBJ2-7; tentatively, D is TRBD1 (6 bases). The CDR3 sequence is 16 residues long. Germline loops: CDR1 SGHVS, CDR2 FQNEAQ. The CDR3 DNA follows: TGTGCCAGCAGCCTAGCCGTCAGGGGCCTCTCCCACGAGCAGTACTTC. Translating gives CASSLAVRGLSHEQYF.

The chain is built from TRBV4-1 and TRBJ1-3; D is perhaps TRBD1 (5 bases). The V gene lost 3 bases and the J gene lost 2 bases, with 14 bases spanning the gap. CDR3 length: 16 residues. CDR1 and CDR2 from the germline V gene are MGHRA and YSYEKL. The CDR3 reads CASSHPRAGTGNTIYF. The CDR3 coding sequence is TGCGCCAGCAGCCACCCACGGGCAGGGACTGGAAACACCATATATTTT.

The CDR3 DNA sequence: TGTGCCAGCAGCGCCTCTGGAAACACCATATATTTT. Translation gives CASSASGNTIYF. The chain links TRBV13 to TRBJ1-3, with no clear D. This CDR3 spans 12 amino acids. Germline CDR1 is PRHDT and CDR2 is FYEKMQ (reference sequence). Trimming cost V 5 bases and J 0 bases, with 2 bases left between them.

The rearrangement joins TRBV5-6 to TRBJ2-3; the D gene is possibly TRBD1 (6 bases). V was pared by 0 bases and J by 6 bases, with 11 bases between. This CDR3 comprises 14 residues. CDR1 and CDR2 (germline): SGHDT, YYEEEE. The CDR3 nucleotides are TGTGCCAGCAGCTTGGGTAGGGGGTTGGATACGCAGTATTTT. Translation: CASSLGRGLDTQYF.

This chain's CDR3 is CASSPGARPDTQKGNSPLHF. In nucleotides, the CDR3 is TGTGCCAGCAGCCCGGGGGCGCGACCGGACACCCAAAAAGGCAATTCACCCCTCCACTTT. The chain uses TRBV3-1 (or the pseudogene TRBV3-2) and TRBJ1-6; D is possibly TRBD1 (6 bases). Trimming removed 4 bases at V and 7 bases at J, with 29 bases between. The length of the CDR3 is 20 residues. CDR1 and CDR2 from the germline V gene are LGHDT and YNNKEL (reference sequence).

This clone has just one count. The CDR3 is CASSVEGRTNEKLFF. CDR3 in DNA: TGTGCCAGCAGCGTAGAGGGCAGAACTAATGAAAAACTGTTTTTT. The chain employs TRBV9 and TRBJ1-4; D not resolved. V lost 0 bases, J lost 1 base, and 7 bases lay in between. There are 15 residues in the CDR3. Germline V lookup: CDR1 SGDLS, CDR2 YYNGEE.

This rearrangement joins TRBV9 to TRBJ2-2, with 12 bases aligning to TRBD2. This CDR3 spans 16 amino acids. From germline, CDR1 is SGDLS and CDR2 YYNGEE. J was trimmed by 0 bases and V by 10 bases; bases with no gene match: 7. The CDR3 loop is CADVRTSGANTGELFF. CDR3 nucleotides: TGTGCCGACGTAAGGACTAGCGGGGCGAACACCGGGGAGCTGTTTTTT.

This chain joins TRBV7-2 and TRBJ2-5, with 10 positions matching TRBD1. This CDR3 spans 14 amino acids. CDR1 SGHTA and CDR2 FQGNSA come from the germline V gene. V lost 4 bases and J lost 5; bases outside the gene matches: 4. The CDR3 bases are TGTGCCAGCAGCTCCGGACAGGGGGTTGAGACCCAGTACTTC. It translates to CASSSGQGVETQYF.

The chain has TRBV4-1 and TRBJ2-6, with a possible D match to TRBD1 (5 bases). The germline V gene encodes CDR1 MGHRA and CDR2 YSYEKL. This CDR3 is built from 16 residues. Trimming took off 0 bases at V and 4 bases at J, with 10 bases between the two ends. CDR3 protein: CASSQEWGAGANVLTF. CDR3 nucleotides: TGCGCCAGCAGCCAAGAATGGGGCGCCGGGGCCAACGTCCTGACTTTC.

This clone occurred a few times. Here the CDR3 reads CASSIRANYNEQFF. CDR3 DNA sequence: TGTGCCAGTAGTATCAGGGCCAATTACAATGAGCAGTTCTTC. The chain uses TRBV19 and TRBJ2-1; the D gene is possibly TRBD1 (5 bases). Trimming shortened V by 3 bases and J by 4 bases, and 10 bases separated the two germline ends. Germline assignment: CDR1 LNHDA and CDR2 SQIVND (reference sequence). This CDR3 has 14 residues. The full variable domain, with the rest looked up from reference TRBV19 and TRBJ2-1, is DGGITQSPKYLFRKEGQNVTLSCEQNLNHDAMYWYRQDPGQGLRLIYYSQIVNDFQKGDIAEGYSVSREKKESFPLTVTSAQKNPTAFYLCASSIRANYNEQFFGPGTRLTVL.

CDR3: CASRRDPPEQYF. The CDR3 bases are TGTGCCAGCAGGAGGGACCCACCAGAGCAGTACTTC. This chain connects TRBV2 to TRBJ2-7; either TRBD1 or TRBD2 may fit D (5 bases each). The V gene's germline CDR1 is SNHLY and CDR2 FYNNEI. Trimming stripped 6 bases from V and 7 bases from J, with 13 bases between. CDR3 length: 12 residues.

As DNA, the CDR3 is TGTGCCACCAGCAGAGGTTTGGGGAATGAGCAGTTCTTC. It codes for CATSRGLGNEQFF. The V call is TRBV15, the J call TRBJ2-1; D is unclear. The CDR3 runs to 13 residues. Germline assignment: CDR1 LNHNV and CDR2 YYDKDF (reference sequence). V lost 1 base and J lost 7, with 8 bases in between.

This rearrangement joins TRBV5-4 to TRBJ2-3, with 8 bases aligning to TRBD2. Germline trimming cut 5 bases from V and 2 bases from J; bases unmatched to any gene: 4. The germline V gene encodes CDR1 SGHNT and CDR2 YYREEE (reference sequence). The CDR3 runs to 14 residues. CDR3 nucleotide sequence: TGTGCCAGCAGGGCGGGGGGATACACAGATACGCAGTATTTT. Translated: CASRAGGYTDTQYF.

A remark on this clone: The sample carries other DNA sequences with the same CDR3. The chain couples TRBV18 to TRBJ2-7; no clear D. Trimming cost V 3 bases and J 3 bases, with 3 bases left between them. Germline-derived CDR1 and CDR2 are KGHSH and LQKENI. CDR3 length equals 11 residues. The CDR3 loop is CASSPGYEQYF. The CDR3 DNA reads TGTGCCAGCTCACCCGGCTACGAGCAGTACTTC.

The chain combines TRBV5-4 with TRBJ2-1, with unresolved D. The CDR3 extends over 12 amino acids. The V gene's germline CDR1 is SGHNT and CDR2 YYREEE (reference sequence). V was pared by 2 bases and J by 8 bases, with 8 bases between. The CDR3 region has the DNA TGTGCCAGCAGCTTACCGTCGGATGAGCAGTTCTTC. This gives the protein CASSLPSDEQFF. Variable domain in full (rest from reference TRBV5-4 and TRBJ2-1): ETGVTQSPTHLIKTRGQQVTLRCSSQSGHNTVSWYQQALGQGPQFIFQYYREEENGRGNFPPRFSGLQFPNYSSELNVNALELDDSALYLCASSLPSDEQFFGPGTRLTVL.

The chain uses TRBV9 and TRBJ2-5; TRBD1 matches 7 bases. Trimming cost V 3 bases and J 5 bases; bases outside gene matches: 7. From germline, CDR1 is SGDLS and CDR2 YYNGEE. The CDR3 runs 14 residues. Written as DNA, the CDR3 is TGTGCCAGCAGCGGAATTGGGACAGTGGAGACCCAGTACTTC. Translation: CASSGIGTVETQYF.

The chain is built from TRBV7-9 and TRBJ1-1; D remains ambiguous. Germline loops: CDR1 SEHNR, CDR2 FQNEAQ (reference sequence). The germline V and J ends were trimmed by 2 bases and 0 bases, with 13 bases remaining between them. The CDR3 runs 16 residues. The CDR3 DNA is TGTGCCAGCAGCTTACATGGGAGACTCATGAACACTGAAGCTTTCTTT. Amino acid sequence: CASSLHGRLMNTEAFF.

The chain combines TRBV5-1 with TRBJ2-7, with 8 bases that match TRBD1. Germline CDR1 reads SGHRS; CDR2 reads YFSETQ. The V gene end was trimmed by 4 bases and the J gene end by 3 bases; junction bases not matched to a gene: 12. CDR3 size: 16 residues. The CDR3, as DNA: TGCGCCAGCAGCAGGCTGATCGGGGACAGGAACTACGAGCAGTACTTC. Protein product: CASSRLIGDRNYEQYF.

This chain joins TRBV7-2 and TRBJ1-2, with no clear D. The germline gives CDR1 SGHTA, CDR2 FQGNSA. Trimming pared 1 base from V and 8 bases from J, leaving 11 bases between. This CDR3 comprises 13 residues. CDR3 DNA: TGTGCCAGCAGCTTAGGGCCCCTAGAAGGCTACACCTTC. It specifies CASSLGPLEGYTF.

The V gene is TRBV10-2, the J gene TRBJ1-6, with D hard to call. Germline assignment: CDR1 WSHSY and CDR2 SAAADI. The CDR3 totals 14 residues. Trimming stripped 3 bases from V and 5 bases from J, with 8 bases between. The chain's CDR3 is CASSEAGDNSPLHF. CDR3 nucleotides: TGCGCCAGCAGTGAAGCTGGGGATAATTCACCCCTCCACTTT.

This chain links TRBV7-3 with TRBJ1-1, with D possibly being TRBD1 (6 bases). The germline V gene has CDR1 SGHTA and CDR2 FQGTGA. V lost 1 base and J 3 bases, leaving 9 bases between the germline ends. The CDR3 is 14 residues long. CDR3 region: CASSLMGGHTEAFF. CDR3 sequence (DNA): TGTGCCAGCAGCTTAATGGGGGGGCACACTGAAGCTTTCTTT.